The T cell receptor (beta chain) under discussion was sequenced for a study of shared clonotypes between healthy human individuals. The assay was immunoSEQ multiplex PCR, and TCRdb's table has in-frame clones only and misses some. The sample includes roughly 2,000,000 clones, less than 95% of them seen just once. As for this clone: In the same sample, other DNA sequences code for this CDR3.

V lost 0 bases and J 2 bases, leaving 3 bases between the germline ends. The V gene's germline CDR1 is SGHTS and CDR2 YDEGEE. The CDR3 runs 12 residues. Naivety among CD8 cells was defined by CD45RO negativity and positive CCR7 selection, thereby excluding terminally differentiated effector memory CD45RA+ cells. This sequence was found in a man younger than 35 in good health. The chain is built from TRBV5-8 and TRBJ2-7; D is undetermined. Input material: naive CD8+ T cells sorted from blood. This CDR3 is CASSLVPYEQYF. CDR3 bases: TGTGCCAGCAGCTTGGTCCCCTACGAGCAGTACTTC.